The present entry profiles one TCR beta chain with its context. Its antigen is not identified. Germline V gene lookup returns CDR1 MGHRA and CDR2 YSYEKL. The CDR3 runs 16 residues. V dropped 2 bases and J dropped 4 bases, with 14 bases sitting between them. The sample is drawn from a study of T cell responses to AZD1222 COVID-19 vaccine. The overall study: Pooling of second doses given at about 4 or about 12 weeks was done. Regarding the study as a whole: Donors, mostly white British, included more females; clonal diversity was possibly underestimated. There were repertoire samples only from the period after the peak T cell response.

Generated by immunoSEQ multiplex PCR, the TCRdb table keeps only in-frame clones and is missing some. The sample lists around 200,000 clones, 88% occurring once. The sequencing here drew on peripheral blood, taken on day 0 of AZD1222 vaccination. This clonotype originated in an adult in good health. The chain joins TRBV4-1 to TRBJ2-2; D ambiguous. The CDR3 region is CASSQPEKDRTGELFF. The CDR3 DNA follows: TGCGCCAGCAGCCAACCCGAGAAAGATCGCACCGGGGAGCTGTTTTTT.